This T cell receptor beta chain comes out of a study of blood T cell repertoires in COVID-19. Overall study context: Collection of acute and convalescent COVID-19 samples took place in the United States, Italy and Spain.

As handled by the study authors: By means of reference gene primer amplification, nucleated cell counts were estimated. Sequencing used immunoSEQ multiplex PCR; TCRdb keeps in-frame clones, though not all of them. V, J and clone size derive from that table, while D and trimming were established from the DNA sequence. The sample lists roughly 300,000 clones; 90% were seen once. Seattle participants joined during active infection and were tracked over time. Trimming removed 6 bases from V and 0 bases from J; junction bases left unmatched: 6. Germline lookup yields CDR1 SGHRS and CDR2 YFSETQ. There are 15 residues in the CDR3.

V is TRBV5-1 and J is TRBJ2-7, with TRBD2 matching 10 bases. The sequence was collected from a woman under 40 with COVID-19, enrolled during active disease. What was sequenced was peripheral blood. The CDR3 region is CASTVSGGSSYEQYF. DNA of the CDR3: TGCGCCAGCACCGTTAGCGGGGGGAGCTCCTACGAGCAGTACTTC.